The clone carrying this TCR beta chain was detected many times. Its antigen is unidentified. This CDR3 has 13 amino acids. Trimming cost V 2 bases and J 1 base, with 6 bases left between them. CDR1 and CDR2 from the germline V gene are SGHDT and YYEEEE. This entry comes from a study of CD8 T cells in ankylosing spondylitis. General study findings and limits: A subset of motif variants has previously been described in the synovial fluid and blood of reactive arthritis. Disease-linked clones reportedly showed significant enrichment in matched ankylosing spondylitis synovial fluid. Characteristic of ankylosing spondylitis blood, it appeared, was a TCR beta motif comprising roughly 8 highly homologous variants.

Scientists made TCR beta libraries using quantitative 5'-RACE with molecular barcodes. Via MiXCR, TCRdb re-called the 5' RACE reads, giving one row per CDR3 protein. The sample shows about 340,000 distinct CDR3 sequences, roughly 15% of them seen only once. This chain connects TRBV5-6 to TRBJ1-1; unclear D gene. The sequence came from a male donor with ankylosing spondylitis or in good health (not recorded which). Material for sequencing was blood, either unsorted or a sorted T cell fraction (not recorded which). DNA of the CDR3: TGTGCCAGCAGCTTCGGCAGGAACACTGAAGCTTTCTTT. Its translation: CASSFGRNTEAFF.